The sequence of this T cell receptor (beta chain) was determined in a study of T-cell reconstitution after alpha-beta-depleted transplantation in children (dated by TCRdb to 2016 to 2017). General notes on the study: Using TCR repertoire profiling, the study quantitatively followed how T-cell immune reconstitution unfolded in children after TCRalphabeta/CD19-depleted allogeneic hematopoietic cell transplantation. The investigation overall reported the following: The apparently early recovery of alphabetaT-cell counts about two months after transplant reportedly depended on only several hundred rapidly expanded clones that came from non-depleted graft cells. Hyperexpanded clone frequencies declined over subsequent months; after one year, T-cell counts and TCRbeta diversity were mostly attributed to newly produced T cells. In some patients, the high TCRbeta diversity seen at day 60 was put down to recipient T cells and intrathymic progenitors that had survived conditioning.

Explained via the paper, the treatment or condition label denotes: allogeneic hematopoietic cell transplantation with graft depleted of TCRalphabeta T cells and CD19 B cells. The transplant recipients were children given TCRalphabeta/CD19-depleted allogeneic hematopoietic cell grafts. V is trimmed back by 6 bases and J by 0 bases, and the junction contains 7 bases that no gene match accounts for. The CDR3, cysteine through phenylalanine, is 16 amino acids long. Only CDR3 DNA is held: 48 bases, read in frame from base 1. This clonotype appeared many times. Which antigen it targets is not known. Base-call qualities are not available, and no considerably larger clone is one nucleotide away. The library was prepared using PCR. The sequencer was an Illumina HiSeq 2500. Molecular barcoding was employed in the preparation of TCR libraries, with unique molecular identifiers being used to normalize TCRbeta repertoire quantification. TCRdb's own reprocessing of the public reads used fastp at Q25 and MiXCR and kept productive beta chains. Rows with one shared CDR3 protein collapse into an entry with the most common genes and DNA. The sample table shows over 150,000 distinct CDR3 sequences, and approximately 7% are seen once. Of the sample, 5% to 6.5% is held by the ten largest clones.

The chain is encoded by TRBV12-3 or TRBV12-4 joined to TRBJ2-5; 10 nucleotides in the junction match TRBD1. The TCR comes from a boy between 2 and 10 years old with acute lymphoblastic leukemia, due to receive a stem cell transplant. This sample comprised PBMCs, obtained before TCRalphabeta/CD19-depleted stem cell transplant. The DNA sequence reads TGTGCCAGCAGCCCCCAGGGACAGGGGTACCAAGAGACCCAGTACTTC. Its protein product is CASSPQGQGYQETQYF.